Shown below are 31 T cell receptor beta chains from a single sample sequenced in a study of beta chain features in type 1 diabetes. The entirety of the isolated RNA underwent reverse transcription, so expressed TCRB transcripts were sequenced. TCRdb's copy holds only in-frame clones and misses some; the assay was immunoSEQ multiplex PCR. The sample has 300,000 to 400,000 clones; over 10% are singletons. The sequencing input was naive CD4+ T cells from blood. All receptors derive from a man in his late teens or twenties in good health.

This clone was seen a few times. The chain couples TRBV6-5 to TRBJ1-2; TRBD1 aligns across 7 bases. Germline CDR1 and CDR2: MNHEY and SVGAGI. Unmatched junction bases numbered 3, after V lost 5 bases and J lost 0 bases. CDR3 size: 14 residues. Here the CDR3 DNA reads TGTGCCAGCAGTGCGGACAGGTCTAACTATGGCTACACCTTC. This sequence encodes CASSADRSNYGYTF.

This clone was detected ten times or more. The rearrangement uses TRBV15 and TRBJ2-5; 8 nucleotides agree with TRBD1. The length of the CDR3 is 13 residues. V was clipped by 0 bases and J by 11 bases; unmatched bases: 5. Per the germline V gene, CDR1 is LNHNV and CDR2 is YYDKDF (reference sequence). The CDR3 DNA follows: TGTGCCACCAGCAGAGATATACAGGGGGTGCAGTACTTC. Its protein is CATSRDIQGVQYF.

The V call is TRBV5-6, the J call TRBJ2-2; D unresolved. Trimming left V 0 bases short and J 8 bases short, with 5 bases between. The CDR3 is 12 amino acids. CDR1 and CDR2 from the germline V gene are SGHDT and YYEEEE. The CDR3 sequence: CASSLVAGELFF. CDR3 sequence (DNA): TGTGCCAGCAGCTTGGTAGCTGGGGAGCTGTTTTTT.

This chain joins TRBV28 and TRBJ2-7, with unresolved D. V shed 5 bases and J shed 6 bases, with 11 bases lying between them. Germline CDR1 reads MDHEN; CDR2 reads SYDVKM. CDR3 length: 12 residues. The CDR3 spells CASSLVSSEQYF. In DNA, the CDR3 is TGTGCCAGCAGTCTTGTTAGCAGCGAGCAGTACTTC.

The CDR3 sequence: CASRTPGIQPQHF. The CDR3 DNA reads TGTGCCAGCAGGACACCAGGGATCCAGCCCCAGCATTTT. The V and J genes are TRBV6-5 and TRBJ1-5; possible D gene TRBD1, 5 bases. Germline lookup yields CDR1 MNHEY and CDR2 SVGAGI. The CDR3 runs 13 residues. V was cut by 6 bases and J by 7 bases, with 13 bases left in between.

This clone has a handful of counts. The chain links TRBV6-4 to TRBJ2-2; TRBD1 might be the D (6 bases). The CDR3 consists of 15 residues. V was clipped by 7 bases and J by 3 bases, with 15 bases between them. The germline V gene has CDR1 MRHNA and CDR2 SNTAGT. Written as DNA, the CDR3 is TGTGCCAGCAAATTACAGGGAGAGGACACCGGGGAGCTGTTTTTT. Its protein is CASKLQGEDTGELFF.

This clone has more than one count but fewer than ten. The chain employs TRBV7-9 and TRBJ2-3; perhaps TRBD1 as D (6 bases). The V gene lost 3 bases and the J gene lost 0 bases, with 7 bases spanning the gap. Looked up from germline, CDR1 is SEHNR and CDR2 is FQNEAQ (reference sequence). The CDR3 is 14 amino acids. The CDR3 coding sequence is TGTGCCAGCAGCTTCGACAGGAGCACAGATACGCAGTATTTT. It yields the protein CASSFDRSTDTQYF.

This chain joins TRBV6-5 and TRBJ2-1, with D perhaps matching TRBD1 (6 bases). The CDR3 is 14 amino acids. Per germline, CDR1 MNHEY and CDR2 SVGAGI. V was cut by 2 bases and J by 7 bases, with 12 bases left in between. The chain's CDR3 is CASSYAGVANEQFF. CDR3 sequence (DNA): TGTGCCAGCAGTTACGCAGGGGTAGCAAATGAGCAGTTCTTC.

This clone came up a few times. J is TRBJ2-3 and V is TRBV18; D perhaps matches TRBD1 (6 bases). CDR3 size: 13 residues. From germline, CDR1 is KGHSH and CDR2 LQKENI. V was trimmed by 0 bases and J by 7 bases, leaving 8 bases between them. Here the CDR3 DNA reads TGTGCCAGCTCACCACCTACAGGGAATACGCAGTATTTT. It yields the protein CASSPPTGNTQYF.

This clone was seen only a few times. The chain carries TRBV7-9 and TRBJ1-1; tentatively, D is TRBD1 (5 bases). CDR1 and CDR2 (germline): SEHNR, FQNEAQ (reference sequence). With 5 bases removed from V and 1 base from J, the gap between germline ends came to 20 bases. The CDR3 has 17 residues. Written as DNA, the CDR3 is TGTGCCAGCAGCGTCCGTTTCCAGGGCAACACGAACACTGAAGCTTTCTTT. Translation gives CASSVRFQGNTNTEAFF. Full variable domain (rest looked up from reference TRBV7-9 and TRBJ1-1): DTGVSQNPRHKITKRGQNVTFRCDPISEHNRLYWYRQTLGQGPEFLTYFQNEAQLEKSRLLSDRFSAERPKGSFSTLEIQRTEQGDSAMYLCASSVRFQGNTNTEAFFGQGTRLTVV.

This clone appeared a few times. CDR3 DNA: TGTGCCAGTAGTATCAGATCCCACTCCTACGAGCAGTACTTC. This gives the protein CASSIRSHSYEQYF. J is TRBJ2-7 and V is TRBV19; D is ambiguous. The germline V gene has CDR1 LNHDA and CDR2 SQIVND (reference sequence). With 3 bases removed from V and 0 bases from J, the gap between germline ends came to 9 bases. The CDR3 length is 14 residues.

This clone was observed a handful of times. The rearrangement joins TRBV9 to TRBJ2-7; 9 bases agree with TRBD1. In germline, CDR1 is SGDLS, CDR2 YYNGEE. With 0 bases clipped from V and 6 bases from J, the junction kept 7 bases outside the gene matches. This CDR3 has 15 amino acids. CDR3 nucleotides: TGTGCCAGCAGCGTAGGGGACAGGGATTTCGGCGAGCAGTACTTC. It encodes CASSVGDRDFGEQYF.

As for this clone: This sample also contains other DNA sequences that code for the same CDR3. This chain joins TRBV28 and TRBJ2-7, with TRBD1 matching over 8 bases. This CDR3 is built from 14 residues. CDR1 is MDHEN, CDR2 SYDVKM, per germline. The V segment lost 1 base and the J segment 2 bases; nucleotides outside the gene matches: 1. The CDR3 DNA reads TGTGCCAGCAGTTTATCACAGGGGGCCTACGAGCAGTACTTC. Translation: CASSLSQGAYEQYF.

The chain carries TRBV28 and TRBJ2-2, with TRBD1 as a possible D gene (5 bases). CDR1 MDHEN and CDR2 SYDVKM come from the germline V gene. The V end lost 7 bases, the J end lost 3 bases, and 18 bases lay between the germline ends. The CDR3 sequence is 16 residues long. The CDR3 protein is CASNSPPGSYTGELFF. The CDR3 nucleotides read TGTGCCAGCAATTCTCCTCCAGGGTCTTACACCGGGGAGCTGTTTTTT.

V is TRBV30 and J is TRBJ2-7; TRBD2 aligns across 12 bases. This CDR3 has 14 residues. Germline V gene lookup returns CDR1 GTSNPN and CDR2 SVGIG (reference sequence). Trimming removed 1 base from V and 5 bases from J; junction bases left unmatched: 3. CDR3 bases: TGTGCCTGGAGTGGACTAGCGGGAGTAGACGAGCAGTACTTC. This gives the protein CAWSGLAGVDEQYF.

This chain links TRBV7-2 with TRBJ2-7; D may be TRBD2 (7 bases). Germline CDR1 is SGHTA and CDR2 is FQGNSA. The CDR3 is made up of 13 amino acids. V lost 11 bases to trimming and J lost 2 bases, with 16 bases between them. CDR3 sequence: CASGGAGPYEQYF. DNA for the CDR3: TGTGCCTCTGGGGGGGCAGGCCCCTACGAGCAGTACTTC.

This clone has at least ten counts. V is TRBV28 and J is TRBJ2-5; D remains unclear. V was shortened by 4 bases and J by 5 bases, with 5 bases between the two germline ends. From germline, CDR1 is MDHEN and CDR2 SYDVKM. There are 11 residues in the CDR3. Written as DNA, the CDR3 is TGTGCCAGCAGTTCTGCGGAGACCCAGTACTTC. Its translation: CASSSAETQYF.

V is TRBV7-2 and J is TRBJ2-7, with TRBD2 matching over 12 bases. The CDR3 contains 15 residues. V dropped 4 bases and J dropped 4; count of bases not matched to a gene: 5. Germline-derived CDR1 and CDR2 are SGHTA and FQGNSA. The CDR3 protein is CASSSSGTSGYEQYF. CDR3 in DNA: TGTGCCAGCAGCTCGAGCGGGACTAGCGGGTACGAGCAGTACTTC.

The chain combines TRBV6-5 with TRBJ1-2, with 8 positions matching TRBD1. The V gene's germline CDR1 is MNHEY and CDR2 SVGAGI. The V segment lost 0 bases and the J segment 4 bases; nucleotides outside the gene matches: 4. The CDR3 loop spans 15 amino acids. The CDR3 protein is CASSYSGQGLYGYTF. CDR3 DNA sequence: TGTGCCAGCAGTTACTCCGGACAGGGTCTCTATGGCTACACCTTC.

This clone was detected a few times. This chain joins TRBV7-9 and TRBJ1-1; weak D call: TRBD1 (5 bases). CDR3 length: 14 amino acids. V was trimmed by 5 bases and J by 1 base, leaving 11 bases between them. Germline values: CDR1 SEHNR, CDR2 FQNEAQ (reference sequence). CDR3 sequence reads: CASSMDIGNTEAFF. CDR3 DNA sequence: TGTGCCAGCAGCATGGACATCGGGAACACTGAAGCTTTCTTT.

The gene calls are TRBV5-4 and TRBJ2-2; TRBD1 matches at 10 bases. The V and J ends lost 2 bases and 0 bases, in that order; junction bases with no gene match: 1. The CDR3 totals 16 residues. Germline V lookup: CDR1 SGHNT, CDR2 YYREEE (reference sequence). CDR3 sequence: CASSFDRGPNTGELFF. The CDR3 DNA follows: TGTGCCAGCAGCTTCGACAGGGGGCCGAACACCGGGGAGCTGTTTTTT.

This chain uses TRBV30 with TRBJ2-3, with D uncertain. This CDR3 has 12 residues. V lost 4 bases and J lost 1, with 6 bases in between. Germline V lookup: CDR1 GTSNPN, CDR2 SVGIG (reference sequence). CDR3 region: CAWTTGTDTQYF. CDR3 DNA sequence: TGTGCCTGGACAACTGGCACAGATACGCAGTATTTT.

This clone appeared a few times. CDR3 sequence (DNA): TGCAGCGTTGGCGCTAGAAGCTCCTACGAGCAGTACTTC. The encoded protein is CSVGARSSYEQYF. The rearrangement uses TRBV29-1 and TRBJ2-7; D is undetermined. The CDR3 is made up of 13 amino acids. CDR1 and CDR2 from the germline V gene are SQVTM and ANQGSEA. V lost 4 bases and J 0 bases, leaving 10 bases between the germline ends.

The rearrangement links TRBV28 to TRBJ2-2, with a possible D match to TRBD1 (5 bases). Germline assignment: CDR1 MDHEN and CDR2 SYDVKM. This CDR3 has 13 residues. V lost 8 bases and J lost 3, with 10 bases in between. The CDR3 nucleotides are TGTGCCAGCGTTGGCAGGGACACCGGGGAGCTGTTTTTT. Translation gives CASVGRDTGELFF. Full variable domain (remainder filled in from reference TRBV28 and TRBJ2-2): DVKVTQSSRYLVKRTGEKVFLECVQDMDHENMFWYRQDPGLGLRLIYFSYDVKMKEKGDIPEGYSVSREKKERFSLILESASTNQTSMYLCASVGRDTGELFFGEGSRLTVL.

Written as DNA, the CDR3 is TGTGCCAGCAGTGCTACGCGGGCCGGGCACGAGCAGTACTTC. This gives the protein CASSATRAGHEQYF. This chain joins TRBV6-1 and TRBJ2-7, with D perhaps TRBD2 (5 bases). Trimming stripped 4 bases from V and 5 bases from J, with 15 bases between. The CDR3 has 14 amino acids. Germline values: CDR1 MNHNS, CDR2 SASEGT.

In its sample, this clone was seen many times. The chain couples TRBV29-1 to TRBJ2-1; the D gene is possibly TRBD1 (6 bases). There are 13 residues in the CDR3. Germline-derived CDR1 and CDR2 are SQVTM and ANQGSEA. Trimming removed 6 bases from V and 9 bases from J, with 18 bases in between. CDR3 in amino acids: CSVDRIRLGEQFF. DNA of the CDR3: TGCAGCGTCGACAGGATTCGGCTTGGTGAGCAGTTCTTC.

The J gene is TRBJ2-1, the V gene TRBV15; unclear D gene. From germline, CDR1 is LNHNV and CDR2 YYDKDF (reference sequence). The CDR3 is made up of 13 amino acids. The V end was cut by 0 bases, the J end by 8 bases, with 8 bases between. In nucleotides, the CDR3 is TGTGCCACCAGCAGAGACCCCCGTGATGAGCAGTTCTTC. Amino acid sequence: CATSRDPRDEQFF.

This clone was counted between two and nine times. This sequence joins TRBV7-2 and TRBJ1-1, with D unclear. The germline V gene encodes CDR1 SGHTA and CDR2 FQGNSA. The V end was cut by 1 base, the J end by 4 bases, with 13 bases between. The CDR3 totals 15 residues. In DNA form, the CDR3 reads TGTGCCAGCAGCTTAGTCCGGGGTCCCGGCACTGAAGCTTTCTTT. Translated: CASSLVRGPGTEAFF.

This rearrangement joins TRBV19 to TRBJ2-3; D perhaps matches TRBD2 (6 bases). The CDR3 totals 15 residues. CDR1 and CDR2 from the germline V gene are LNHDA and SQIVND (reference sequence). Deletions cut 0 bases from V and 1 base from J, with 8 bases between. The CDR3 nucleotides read TGTGCCAGTAGTATAGATAGGGAGGGCACAGATACGCAGTATTTT. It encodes CASSIDREGTDTQYF.

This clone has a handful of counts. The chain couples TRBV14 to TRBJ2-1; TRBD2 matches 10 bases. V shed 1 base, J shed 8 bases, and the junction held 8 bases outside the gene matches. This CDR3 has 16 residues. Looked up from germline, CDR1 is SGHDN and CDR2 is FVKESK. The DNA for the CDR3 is TGTGCCAGCAGCCAAGGCCCCCGGACTAGCGGAGATGAGCAGTTCTTC. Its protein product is CASSQGPRTSGDEQFF.

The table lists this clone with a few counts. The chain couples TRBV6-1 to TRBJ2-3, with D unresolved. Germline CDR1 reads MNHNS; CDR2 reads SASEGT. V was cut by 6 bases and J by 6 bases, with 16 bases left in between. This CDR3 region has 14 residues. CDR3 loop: CASSYPILTDTQYF. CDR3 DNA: TGTGCCAGCAGCTACCCAATACTTACCGATACGCAGTATTTT.